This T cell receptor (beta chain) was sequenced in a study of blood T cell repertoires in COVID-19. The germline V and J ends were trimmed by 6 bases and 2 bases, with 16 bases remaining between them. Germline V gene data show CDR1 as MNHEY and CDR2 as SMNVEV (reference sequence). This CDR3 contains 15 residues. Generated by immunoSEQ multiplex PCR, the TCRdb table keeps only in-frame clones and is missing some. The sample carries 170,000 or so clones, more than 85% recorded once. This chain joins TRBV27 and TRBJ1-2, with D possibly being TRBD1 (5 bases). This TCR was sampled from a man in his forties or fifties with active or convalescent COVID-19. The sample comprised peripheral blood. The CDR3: CASSLTARGNYGYTF. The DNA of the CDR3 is TGTGCCAGCAGCCTCACAGCACGGGGGAACTATGGCTACACCTTC.